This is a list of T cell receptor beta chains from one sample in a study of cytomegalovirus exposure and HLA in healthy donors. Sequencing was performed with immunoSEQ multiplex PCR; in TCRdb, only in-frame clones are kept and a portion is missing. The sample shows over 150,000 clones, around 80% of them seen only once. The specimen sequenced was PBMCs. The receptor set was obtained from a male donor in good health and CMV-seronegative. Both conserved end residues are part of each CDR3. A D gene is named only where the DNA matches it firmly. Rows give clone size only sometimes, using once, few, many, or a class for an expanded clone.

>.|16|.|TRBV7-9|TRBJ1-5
CASSLGGKGTNQPQHF
TGTGCCAGCAGCTTAGGGGGAAAGGGGACAAATCAGCCCCAGCATTTT
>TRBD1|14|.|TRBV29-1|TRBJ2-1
CSVERDRGPGEQFF
TGCAGCGTTGAACGGGACAGGGGGCCCGGTGAGCAGTTCTTC
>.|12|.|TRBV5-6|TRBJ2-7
CASSLGTLQQYF
TGTGCCAGCAGCTTGGGTACATTGCAGCAGTACTTC
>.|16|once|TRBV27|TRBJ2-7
CASSFAPRRGSYEQYF
TGTGCCAGCAGTTTTGCCCCCCGGCGCGGGTCCTACGAGCAGTACTTC
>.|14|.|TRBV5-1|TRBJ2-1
CASSLAQVGNEQFF
TGCGCCAGCAGCTTGGCACAGGTAGGCAATGAGCAGTTCTTC
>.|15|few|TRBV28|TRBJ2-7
CASSFGQIGGYEQYF
TGTGCCAGCAGTTTTGGACAGATTGGGGGTTACGAGCAGTACTTC
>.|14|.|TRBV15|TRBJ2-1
CATSRDRGGEEQFF
TGTGCCACCAGCAGAGATAGGGGGGGGGAGGAGCAGTTCTTC
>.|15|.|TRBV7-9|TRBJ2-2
CASSPGGGISGELFF
TGTGCCAGCAGCCCTGGAGGCGGGATATCCGGGGAGCTGTTTTTT
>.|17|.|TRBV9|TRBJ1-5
CASSAQVQATSNQPQHF
TGTGCCAGCAGCGCCCAGGTCCAGGCTACCAGCAATCAGCCCCAGCATTTT
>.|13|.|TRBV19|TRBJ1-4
CASKGGDNEKLFF
TGTGCCAGTAAAGGAGGGGATAATGAAAAACTGTTTTTT
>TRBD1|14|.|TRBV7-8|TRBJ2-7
CASRPGQGSYEQYF
TGTGCCAGCAGACCCGGACAGGGGAGCTACGAGCAGTACTTC
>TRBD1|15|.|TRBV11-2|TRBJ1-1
CASLLGDRANTEAFF
TGTGCCAGCCTACTGGGGGACAGGGCGAACACTGAAGCTTTCTTT
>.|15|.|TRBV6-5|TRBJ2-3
CASPRRGAGTDTQYF
TGTGCCAGCCCTCGACGGGGGGCAGGGACAGATACGCAGTATTTT